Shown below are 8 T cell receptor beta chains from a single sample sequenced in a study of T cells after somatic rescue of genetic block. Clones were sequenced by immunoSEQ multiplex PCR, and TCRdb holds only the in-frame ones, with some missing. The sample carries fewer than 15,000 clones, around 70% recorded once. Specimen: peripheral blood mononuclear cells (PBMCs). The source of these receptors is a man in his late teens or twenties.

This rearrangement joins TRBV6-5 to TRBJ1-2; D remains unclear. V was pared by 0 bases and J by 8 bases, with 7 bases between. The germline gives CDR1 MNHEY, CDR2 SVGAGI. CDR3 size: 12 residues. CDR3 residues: CASSYSERGYTF. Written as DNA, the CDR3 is TGTGCCAGCAGTTACTCGGAGAGAGGCTACACCTTC.

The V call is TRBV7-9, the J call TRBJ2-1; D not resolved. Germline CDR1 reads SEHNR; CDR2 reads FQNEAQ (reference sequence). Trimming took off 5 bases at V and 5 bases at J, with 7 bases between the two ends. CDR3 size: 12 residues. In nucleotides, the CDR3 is TGTGCCAGCAGCCTGCTTGACAATGAGCAGTTCTTC. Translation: CASSLLDNEQFF.

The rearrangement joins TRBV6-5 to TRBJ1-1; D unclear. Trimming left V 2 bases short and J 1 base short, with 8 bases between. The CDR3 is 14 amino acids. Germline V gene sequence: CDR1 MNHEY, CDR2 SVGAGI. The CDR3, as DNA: TGTGCCAGCAGTTACAGGGTGACGAACACTGAAGCTTTCTTT. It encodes CASSYRVTNTEAFF.

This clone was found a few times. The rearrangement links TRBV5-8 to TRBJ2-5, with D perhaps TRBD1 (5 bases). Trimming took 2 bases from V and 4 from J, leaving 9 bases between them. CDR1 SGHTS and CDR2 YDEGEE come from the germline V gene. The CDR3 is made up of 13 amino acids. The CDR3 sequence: CASSLGQGETQYF. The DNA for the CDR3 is TGTGCCAGCAGCTTAGGTCAGGGAGAGACCCAGTACTTC.

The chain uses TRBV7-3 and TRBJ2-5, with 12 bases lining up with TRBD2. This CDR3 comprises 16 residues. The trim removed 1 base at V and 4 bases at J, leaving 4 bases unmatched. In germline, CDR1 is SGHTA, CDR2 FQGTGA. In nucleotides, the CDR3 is TGTGCCAGCAGCTTAAAACTAGCGGGGGGTCGAGAGACCCAGTACTTC. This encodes CASSLKLAGGRETQYF.

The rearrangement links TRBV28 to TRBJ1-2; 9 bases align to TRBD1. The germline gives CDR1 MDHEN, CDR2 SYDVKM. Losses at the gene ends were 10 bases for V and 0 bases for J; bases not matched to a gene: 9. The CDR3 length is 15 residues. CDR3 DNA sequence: TGTGCCACCCAGGGGACAGGGAGGGCTAACTATGGCTACACCTTC. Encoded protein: CATQGTGRANYGYTF.

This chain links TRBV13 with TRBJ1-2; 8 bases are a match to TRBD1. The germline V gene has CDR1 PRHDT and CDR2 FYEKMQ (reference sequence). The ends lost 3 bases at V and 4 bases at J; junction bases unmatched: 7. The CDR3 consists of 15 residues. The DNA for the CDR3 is TGTGCCAGCAGCTTTCGACAGGGGTTCCTCTATGGCTACACCTTC. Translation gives CASSFRQGFLYGYTF.

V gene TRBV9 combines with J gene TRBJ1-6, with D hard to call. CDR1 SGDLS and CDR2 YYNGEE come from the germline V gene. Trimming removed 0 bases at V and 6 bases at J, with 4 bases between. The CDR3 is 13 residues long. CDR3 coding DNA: TGTGCCAGCAGCGTAGGCACTAATTCACCCCTCCACTTT. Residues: CASSVGTNSPLHF. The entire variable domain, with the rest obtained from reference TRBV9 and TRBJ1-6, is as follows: DSGVTQTPKHLITATGQRVTLRCSPRSGDLSVYWYQQSLDQGLQFLIQYYNGEERAKGNILERFSAQQFPDLHSELNLSSLELGDSALYFCASSVGTNSPLHFGNGTRLTVT.